This T cell receptor (beta chain) was sequenced for a study of CD8 T cells in ankylosing spondylitis. Libraries of TCR beta came from quantitative 5'-RACE with molecular barcodes. TCRdb reprocessed the 5' RACE reads via MiXCR and lists one record per CDR3 protein. Among fewer than 750,000 distinct CDR3 sequences, around 19% were seen once, and the ten largest hold around 20%. This clonotype appeared a few times. Antigen unknown. Study-wide results and caveats: Typical of ankylosing spondylitis blood, it appeared, was a TCR beta motif of roughly eight highly homologous variants. Within matched ankylosing spondylitis synovial fluid, disease-linked clones were reportedly significantly enriched. Several of the motif variants were reported before in synovial fluid and blood from reactive arthritis.

The sequenced material came from blood, either unsorted or a sorted T cell fraction (not recorded which). This receptor was taken from a male donor with ankylosing spondylitis.

The CDR3, as DNA: TGCGCCAGCGTGGGACAGGGGATCCATAACTATGGCTACACCTTC. It yields the protein CASVGQGIHNYGYTF. The genes are TRBV10-1 and TRBJ1-2; TRBD1 agrees at 10 bases. Per germline, CDR1 WNHNN and CDR2 SYGVQD (reference sequence). CDR3 length: 15 amino acids. V was clipped by 8 bases and J by 1 base; unmatched bases: 7.